These 20 T cell receptor beta chains were sequenced from one sample in a study of identical twins. In TCRdb, the 5' RACE reads were re-called with MiXCR into one record per CDR3 protein. The data show 350,000 to 500,000 distinct CDR3 sequences, about a fifth seen once. What was sequenced was naive T cells sorted from blood. These receptors were obtained from a man aged 45 to 65 in good health.

The V and J genes are TRBV5-1 and TRBJ2-1; the match to TRBD2 covers 8 bases. The CDR3 length is 14 residues. Trimming removed 0 bases from V and 9 bases from J; junction bases left unmatched: 5. Per the germline V gene, CDR1 is SGHRS and CDR2 is YFSETQ. CDR3 sequence: CASSLDRGGGEQFF. The CDR3 bases are TGCGCCAGCAGCTTGGACCGGGGGGGCGGTGAGCAGTTCTTC.

This clonotype was recorded at least ten times. The chain carries TRBV10-3 and TRBJ2-5; D is unclear. Germline loops: CDR1 ENHRY, CDR2 SYGVKD. V lost 4 bases and J lost 4, with 13 bases in between. This CDR3 has 14 amino acids. The CDR3 loop is CAISAAGSAETQYF. DNA for the CDR3: TGTGCCATCAGTGCGGCTGGATCAGCAGAGACCCAGTACTTC.

This clonotype was seen repeatedly, ten times or more. The chain recombines TRBV6-2 or TRBV6-3 with TRBJ2-5; D possibly matches TRBD1 or TRBD2 (5 bases each). Germline V gene sequence: CDR1 MNHEY, CDR2 SVGEGT. The CDR3 has 14 residues. The V and J ends lost 3 bases and 1 base respectively, with 9 bases between them. Here the CDR3 DNA reads TGTGCCAGCAGTTATGGGGGAATCCAAGAGACCCAGTACTTC. Translated, it gives CASSYGGIQETQYF.

The chain links TRBV4-3 to TRBJ2-6, with D perhaps matching TRBD1 (5 bases). CDR1 and CDR2 from the germline V gene are LGHNA and YSLEER. This CDR3 has 19 amino acids. V lost 0 bases and J lost 2, with 17 bases in between. The CDR3 bases are TGCGCCAGCAGCCAAGATCGGGCAGGGTTGATAACTGGGGCCAACGTCCTGACTTTC. Protein sequence: CASSQDRAGLITGANVLTF.

This rearrangement joins TRBV27 to TRBJ1-6; D call uncertain. V lost 7 bases to trimming and J lost 0 bases, with 19 bases between them. The CDR3 contains 18 residues. The germline V gene encodes CDR1 MNHEY and CDR2 SMNVEV (reference sequence). CDR3 DNA sequence: TGTGCCAGCAAAAACGGGGTCTCGGGGATCTCCTATAATTCACCCCTCCACTTT. Residues: CASKNGVSGISYNSPLHF.

This chain links TRBV3-1 with TRBJ1-5; TRBD1 might be the D (5 bases). CDR3 length: 15 amino acids. Per the germline V gene, CDR1 is LGHDT and CDR2 is YNNKEL (reference sequence). Trimming shortened V by 0 bases and J by 7 bases, and 13 bases separated the two germline ends. This CDR3 reads CASSQDAGTHQPQHF. CDR3 coding DNA: TGTGCCAGCAGCCAAGACGCAGGGACCCACCAGCCCCAGCATTTT.

This chain connects TRBV5-1 to TRBJ2-1, with 15 bases matching TRBD2. The CDR3 covers 19 residues. The V gene's germline CDR1 is SGHRS and CDR2 YFSETQ. Trimming cost V 1 base and J 5 bases; bases outside gene matches: 10. The CDR3 coding sequence is TGCGCCAGCAGCTTGTGGGGGACTAGCGGGGGGACGGAGAACAATGAGCAGTTCTTC. This gives the protein CASSLWGTSGGTENNEQFF.

This clonotype has a count of ten or more. The chain links TRBV7-9 to TRBJ2-3; 10 bases are shared with TRBD2. This CDR3 spans 17 amino acids. Per germline, CDR1 SEHNR and CDR2 FQNEAQ (reference sequence). With 2 bases clipped from V and 2 bases from J, the junction kept 7 bases outside the gene matches. For the CDR3, the DNA is TGTGCCAGCAGCTTATTACAGCGGGAGGGCCACACAGATACGCAGTATTTT. This sequence encodes CASSLLQREGHTDTQYF.

J is TRBJ2-5 and V is TRBV29-1; D might be TRBD1 or TRBD2, each matching 7 bases. The V end lost 8 bases, the J end lost 5 bases, and 18 bases lay between the germline ends. The CDR3 extends over 13 amino acids. Germline V gives CDR1 SQVTM, CDR2 ANQGSEA. This CDR3 reads CSSQGGGRETQYF. The CDR3 DNA follows: TGCAGCTCCCAGGGGGGGGGTAGGGAGACCCAGTACTTC.

The V call is TRBV12-3 or TRBV12-4, the J call TRBJ2-3; TRBD2 agrees at 14 bases. With V trimmed by 6 bases and J by 0 bases, 5 bases remained unmatched. The CDR3 length is 17 residues. CDR3 in DNA: TGTGCCAGCAGGGGACTAGCGGGGGCTCTTAGCACAGATACGCAGTATTTT. Translation gives CASRGLAGALSTDTQYF.

The chain is built from TRBV7-2 and TRBJ1-1; possible D gene TRBD1, 5 bases. Trimming left V 2 bases short and J 0 bases short, with 16 bases between. The germline CDR1 and CDR2 sequences are SGHTA and FQGNSA. The CDR3 sequence is 17 residues long. In DNA form, the CDR3 reads TGTGCCAGCAGCTTACGTGGCAGGGTCCTAATGAACACTGAAGCTTTCTTT. This codes for CASSLRGRVLMNTEAFF. Variable domain in full (rest from reference TRBV7-2 and TRBJ1-1): GAGVSQSPSNKVTEKGKDVELRCDPISGHTALYWYRQSLGQGLEFLIYFQGNSAPDKSGLPSDRFSAERTGGSVSTLTIQRTQQEDSAVYLCASSLRGRVLMNTEAFFGQGTRLTVV.

This clonotype was recorded at least ten times. The genes are TRBV6-2 or TRBV6-3 and TRBJ2-1; 7 nucleotides agree with TRBD1. Germline V gene sequence: CDR1 MNHEY, CDR2 SVGEGT. V lost 6 bases and J lost 9; bases outside the gene matches: 20. The CDR3 is made up of 17 amino acids. In nucleotides, the CDR3 is TGTGCCAGCAGCGCGACCGTTGACAGGGCCAAGGGGAGTGAGCAGTTCTTC. Its protein is CASSATVDRAKGSEQFF.

This clonotype has a handful of counts. The chain couples TRBV7-9 to TRBJ2-3; D is perhaps TRBD2 (6 bases). V was shortened by 5 bases and J by 0 bases, with 12 bases between the two germline ends. The CDR3 totals 15 residues. The germline CDR1 and CDR2 sequences are SEHNR and FQNEAQ (reference sequence). The CDR3 loop is CASSGRPPSTDTQYF. The CDR3 DNA sequence: TGTGCCAGCAGCGGGAGGCCCCCTAGCACAGATACGCAGTATTTT.

The chain couples TRBV5-1 to TRBJ2-5, with D uncertain. The CDR3 covers 16 residues. Germline loops: CDR1 SGHRS, CDR2 YFSETQ. V lost 0 bases and J lost 4, with 16 bases in between. CDR3: CASSLGRPRGGETQYF. The CDR3 DNA follows: TGCGCCAGCAGCTTGGGGCGCCCCCGCGGCGGAGAGACCCAGTACTTC.

In its sample, this clonotype was seen many times. The chain combines TRBV20-1 with TRBJ2-1, with 7 positions matching TRBD2. After removal of 6 bases from V and 4 bases from J, the junction contained 6 bases not matched to a gene. This CDR3 is 13 amino acids long. Germline V CDR1 and CDR2: DFQATT, SNEGSKA (reference sequence). The CDR3 is CSATWGGYNEQFF. The DNA for the CDR3 is TGCAGTGCCACATGGGGGGGATACAATGAGCAGTTCTTC.

The rearrangement joins TRBV5-5 to TRBJ2-7; no clear D gene. The CDR3 extends over 12 amino acids. CDR1 is SGHKS, CDR2 YYEKEE, per germline (reference sequence). Trimming took 0 bases from V and 4 from J, leaving 5 bases between them. As DNA, the CDR3 is TGTGCCAGCAGCTTGGACATTTACGAGCAGTACTTC. Residues: CASSLDIYEQYF. The full variable domain, in which reference TRBV5-5 and TRBJ2-7 provide the parts outside the CDR3, is DAGVTQSPTHLIKTRGQQVTLRCSPISGHKSVSWYQQVLGQGPQFIFQYYEKEERGRGNFPDRFSARQFPNYSSELNVNALLLGDSALYLCASSLDIYEQYFGPGTRLTVT.

The chain couples TRBV7-2 to TRBJ2-7; D perhaps matches TRBD2 (6 bases). Germline CDR1 and CDR2: SGHTA and FQGNSA. V shed 11 bases and J shed 5 bases, with 16 bases lying between them. CDR3 length: 12 residues. The CDR3 here is CAWAGGFDEQYF. Here the CDR3 DNA reads TGTGCCTGGGCTGGGGGGTTCGACGAGCAGTACTTC.

This clonotype was counted at least ten times. This chain joins TRBV5-1 and TRBJ2-3, with D perhaps matching TRBD1 (7 bases). CDR3 length: 16 residues. Germline loops: CDR1 SGHRS, CDR2 YFSETQ. V was clipped by 1 base and J by 5 bases, with 17 bases between them. CDR3 sequence reads: CASSLSGAGGGDTQYF. Here the CDR3 DNA reads TGCGCCAGCAGCTTGTCTGGGGCAGGGGGAGGAGATACGCAGTATTTT.

The chain is built from TRBV6-5 and TRBJ2-1, with unresolved D. Trimming left V 10 bases short and J 9 bases short, with 13 bases between. The germline V gene encodes CDR1 MNHEY and CDR2 SVGAGI. CDR3 length: 11 residues. Written as DNA, the CDR3 is TGTGCCACCAATAGGGTTGGTGAGCAGTTCTTC. It translates to CATNRVGEQFF.

The CDR3 loop reads CASSFTGTATETQYF. Written as DNA, the CDR3 is TGTGCCAGCAGTTTTACCGGGACAGCAACGGAGACCCAGTACTTC. V is TRBV6-2 or TRBV6-3 and J is TRBJ2-5; TRBD1 agrees at 7 bases. The germline gives CDR1 MNHEY, CDR2 SVGEGT. This CDR3 has 15 amino acids. J was trimmed by 5 bases and V by 4 bases; bases with no gene match: 10.